This T cell receptor beta chain was profiled in a study of shared clonotypes between healthy human individuals. Details on this clone: The identical CDR3 is also encoded by other nucleotide sequences in the sample.

This table comes from immunoSEQ multiplex PCR, and its TCRdb copy is limited to in-frame clones, with some not included. The data hold more than 2 million clones, with approximately 94% observed a single time. Terminally differentiated effector memory CD45RA+ cells were excluded by CCR7 positive selection of CD45RO-negative cells. The sequenced sample was naive CD8+ T cells sorted from blood. The sequence came from a man between 18 and 35 years old in good health.

DNA of the CDR3: TGCGCCAGCAGCCAAGTTCCCGATACGCAGTATTTT. Protein: CASSQVPDTQYF. The chain employs TRBV4-1 and TRBJ2-3; no reliable D call. This CDR3 spans 12 amino acids. The V gene lost 1 base and the J gene lost 6 bases, with 5 bases spanning the gap. Per germline, CDR1 MGHRA and CDR2 YSYEKL.